The entry below gives a single T cell receptor (beta chain) sequence along with its context. In the original analysis: Reference gene primer amplification gave nucleated cell count estimates. The data were produced by immunoSEQ multiplex PCR, yet TCRdb's version contains in-frame clones alone and is incomplete. V, J and clone size derive from that table, while D and trimming were established from the DNA sequence. Of over 40,000 clones in the sample, roughly 85% were seen once. This record belongs to a study of blood T cell repertoires in COVID-19. About the study: The United States, Italy and Spain provided the acute and convalescent COVID-19 samples. Sources were T cells, B-cell-depleted T cells, or PBMCs; the material itself was cDNA or gDNA.

The ends were cut back, 2 bases at V and 4 bases at J, with 13 bases in the middle. The germline V gene has CDR1 SGHDT and CDR2 YYEEEE. CDR3 length: 15 amino acids. Sequencing used peripheral blood. The chain couples TRBV5-6 to TRBJ1-5, with D unclear. This sequence originates from a woman older than 75 with acute or convalescent COVID-19. CDR3 in DNA: TGTGCCAGCAGCTTAAAGTGGAGACCAAATCAGCCCCAGCATTTT. Amino acid sequence: CASSLKWRPNQPQHF.